A single sample gave rise to the 27 T cell receptor beta chains below, sequenced in a study of blood T cells in healthy people across ages. Primed by a sample-barcoded 5' primer and a J-beta primer mix, a second PCR proceeded for about 6 to 11 cycles. TCRdb itself ran the 5' RACE reads through MiXCR, one entry per CDR3 protein. The table lists more than 650,000 distinct CDR3 sequences, approximately 21% of them singletons. The sequencing input was blood. These receptors all come from a man in his 70s in good health.

The sample holds a few counts of this clonotype. The chain combines TRBV11-2 with TRBJ2-7; D may be TRBD1 (5 bases). V dropped 5 bases and J dropped 6 bases, with 20 bases sitting between them. Per germline, CDR1 SGHAT and CDR2 FQNNGV. The CDR3 totals 15 residues. CDR3 DNA: TGTGCCAGCAGCCGGAACTCAGACAGAACCGGCGAGCAGTACTTC. Amino acids: CASSRNSDRTGEQYF. Full variable domain (missing parts from reference TRBV11-2 and TRBJ2-7): EAGVAQSPRYKIIEKRQSVAFWCNPISGHATLYWYQQILGQGPKLLIQFQNNGVVDDSQLPKDRFSAERLKGVDSTLKIQPAKLEDSAVYLCASSRNSDRTGEQYFGPGTRLTVT.

The V and J genes are TRBV3-1 and TRBJ2-1; 7 bases line up with TRBD2. V gave up 2 bases and J gave up 10 bases; unmatched junction bases: 5. CDR1 and CDR2 (germline): LGHDT, YNNKEL (reference sequence). The CDR3 is made up of 13 amino acids. DNA for the CDR3: TGTGCCAGCAGCCAACCCGGGGGGAGGGAGCAGTTCTTC. The encoded protein is CASSQPGGREQFF.

This chain uses TRBV12-3 or TRBV12-4 with TRBJ1-6; the D is unclear. The germline V and J ends were trimmed by 0 bases and 7 bases, with 4 bases remaining between them. The CDR3 covers 13 residues. CDR3 nucleotides: TGTGCCAGCAGTTTAGCTCGGAATTCACCCCTCCACTTT. Protein: CASSLARNSPLHF.

V is TRBV20-1 and J is TRBJ1-2; TRBD1 agrees at 9 bases. V was clipped by 4 bases and J by 6 bases; unmatched bases: 6. The CDR3 is 13 residues long. CDR1 DFQATT and CDR2 SNEGSKA come from the germline V gene (reference sequence). The CDR3 sequence: CSATKGQGDGYTF. In nucleotides, the CDR3 is TGCAGTGCTACAAAGGGACAGGGTGATGGCTACACCTTC.

This rearrangement joins TRBV9 to TRBJ2-3; 12 bases fit TRBD2. After removal of 3 bases from V and 4 bases from J, the junction contained 6 bases not matched to a gene. The CDR3 totals 16 residues. Germline CDR1 reads SGDLS; CDR2 reads YYNGEE. CDR3 coding DNA: TGTGCCAGCAGCGGTGGGACTAGCGGGCGATCAGATACGCAGTATTTT. Amino acids: CASSGGTSGRSDTQYF.

This sequence joins TRBV5-1 and TRBJ1-1, with 7 bases identical to TRBD1. Germline lookup yields CDR1 SGHRS and CDR2 YFSETQ. The CDR3 covers 15 residues. V gave up 1 base and J gave up 1 base; unmatched junction bases: 4. CDR3 sequence (DNA): TGCGCCAGCAGCTTGTTAGGACAGGCGAACACTGAAGCTTTCTTT. It specifies CASSLLGQANTEAFF.

The gene calls are TRBV2 and TRBJ2-2; perhaps TRBD2 as D (6 bases). V was trimmed by 6 bases and J by 6 bases, leaving 17 bases between them. CDR3 length equals 15 residues. CDR1 SNHLY and CDR2 FYNNEI come from the germline V gene. In DNA form, the CDR3 reads TGTGCCAGCAGAAGACTAGAAATAGACCCCGGGGAGCTGTTTTTT. It encodes CASRRLEIDPGELFF.

Remarks on this clonotype: One end of the junction does not line up with germline, which may come from a read error. The gene calls are TRBV20-1 and TRBJ2-1; TRBD2 agrees at 11 bases. The CDR3 contains 14 residues. CDR1 and CDR2 from the germline V gene are DFQATT and SNEGSKA (reference sequence). DNA for the CDR3: TGCAGTGTTAGACTAGCGGGGAACTACAATGAGCAGTTCTTC. Translating it yields CSVRLAGNYNEQFF.

This clonotype was detected only once. The CDR3, as DNA: TGTGCCAGCAATACAGGGAATTCACCCCTCCACTTT. It specifies CASNTGNSPLHF. This chain uses TRBV6-5 with TRBJ1-6, with a weak D call TRBD1 (6 bases). The CDR3 has 12 amino acids. With 7 bases removed from V and 7 bases from J, the gap between germline ends came to 8 bases. Per germline, CDR1 MNHEY and CDR2 SVGAGI.

In this sample, this clonotype turned up a few times. The J gene is TRBJ2-1, the V gene TRBV29-1, with 7 bases fitting TRBD1. Germline loops: CDR1 SQVTM, CDR2 ANQGSEA. This CDR3 comprises 13 residues. V was clipped by 8 bases and J by 0 bases; unmatched bases: 4. The CDR3 protein is CSTGQSSYNEQFF. In DNA form, the CDR3 reads TGCAGCACGGGACAGAGCTCCTACAATGAGCAGTTCTTC.

As concerns this clonotype: A read error may be the cause here, since a much bigger clone is one base away. This chain joins TRBV7-8 and TRBJ1-4; 8 bases fit TRBD1. Germline values: CDR1 SGHVS, CDR2 FQNEAQ. CDR3 length: 14 residues. CDR3 residues: CASSLQQGDEKLIF. CDR3 nucleotide sequence: TGTGCCAGCAGCTTACAACAGGGGGATGAAAAACTGATTTTT.

This chain joins TRBV5-1 and TRBJ1-1; 9 bases agree with TRBD1. The CDR3 contains 14 residues. The ends lost 2 bases at V and 6 bases at J; junction bases unmatched: 5. Per the germline V gene, CDR1 is SGHRS and CDR2 is YFSETQ. CDR3 DNA sequence: TGCGCCAGCAGCTTTAGACAGGGGGGCGCTGAAGCTTTCTTT. Amino acid sequence: CASSFRQGGAEAFF.

This clonotype was detected only a few times. The V gene is TRBV24-1, the J gene TRBJ2-1; 9 nucleotides line up with TRBD2. Germline CDR1 reads KGHDR; CDR2 reads SFDVKD. The CDR3 totals 16 residues. Germline trimming cut 4 bases from V and 9 bases from J; bases unmatched to any gene: 12. CDR3 protein: CATSDLFAGGNSEQFF. The CDR3 nucleotides are TGTGCCACCAGTGACCTTTTCGCGGGGGGGAACTCTGAGCAGTTCTTC.

This clonotype was detected a few times. CDR3 in amino acids: CASRPPWTGVNNEQFF. In DNA, the CDR3 is TGTGCCAGCAGGCCCCCCTGGACAGGGGTTAACAATGAGCAGTTCTTC. The chain recombines TRBV28 with TRBJ2-1; 9 bases align to TRBD1. V was pared by 6 bases and J by 5 bases, with 11 bases of the junction left unmatched. Germline CDR1 is MDHEN and CDR2 is SYDVKM. This CDR3 is built from 16 residues.

This chain joins TRBV20-1 and TRBJ2-4; D gene uncertain. The CDR3 covers 13 residues. The V and J ends lost 2 bases and 7 bases respectively, with 12 bases between them. The germline CDR1 and CDR2 sequences are DFQATT and SNEGSKA (reference sequence). CDR3 sequence (DNA): TGCAGTGCTAGATTACTCCCCCCCAACATTCAGTACTTC. The encoded protein is CSARLLPPNIQYF.

V and J are TRBV7-9 and TRBJ2-7, with TRBD1 identical over 9 bases. The ends lost 3 bases at V and 2 bases at J; junction bases unmatched: 2. CDR3 length: 14 residues. CDR1 and CDR2 (germline): SEHNR, FQNEAQ (reference sequence). CDR3 nucleotide sequence: TGTGCCAGCAGCTTGGACAGGGGAGCCTACGAGCAGTACTTC. Translated: CASSLDRGAYEQYF.

This clonotype showed up many times. The chain carries TRBV5-8 and TRBJ2-2; D is unresolved. V lost 3 bases, J lost 5 bases, and 11 bases lay in between. Germline CDR1 is SGHTS and CDR2 is YDEGEE. The length of the CDR3 is 14 residues. The CDR3 nucleotides are TGTGCCAGCAGCTCGAGAAAGTGGACCGGGGAGCTGTTTTTT. This codes for CASSSRKWTGELFF.

This sequence joins TRBV29-1 and TRBJ2-1; TRBD1 matches at 8 bases. CDR1 and CDR2 from the germline V gene are SQVTM and ANQGSEA. V dropped 4 bases and J dropped 4; count of bases not matched to a gene: 6. The CDR3 contains 14 residues. In DNA, the CDR3 is TGCAGCGTTGCCCCGACAGGGGTGTACAATGAGCAGTTCTTC. The encoded protein is CSVAPTGVYNEQFF.

The chain carries TRBV12-3 or TRBV12-4 and TRBJ1-3, with a tentative D call TRBD1 (6 bases). This CDR3 comprises 16 residues. Trimming removed 6 bases at V and 2 bases at J, with 17 bases between. For the CDR3, the DNA is TGTGCCAGCAGGAAAACAGGGAAAGTCCCTGGAAACACCATATATTTT. As protein: CASRKTGKVPGNTIYF.

The J gene is TRBJ1-2, the V gene TRBV29-1, with TRBD1 matching over 7 bases. V shed 5 bases, J shed 8 bases, and the junction held 5 bases outside the gene matches. Per the germline V gene, CDR1 is SQVTM and CDR2 is ANQGSEA. This CDR3 region has 11 residues. The CDR3 DNA sequence: TGCAGCGTTCGACAGGGCGTCGGCTACACCTTC. Its protein is CSVRQGVGYTF.

The chain combines TRBV28 with TRBJ2-1, with D tentatively TRBD1 (6 bases). Germline CDR1 MDHEN, CDR2 SYDVKM. V lost 4 bases, J lost 2 bases, and 12 bases lay in between. The CDR3 runs to 15 residues. As DNA, the CDR3 is TGTGCCAGCAGTTCTCACAGGGTACCCTACAATGAGCAGTTCTTC. Its protein is CASSSHRVPYNEQFF.

This chain connects TRBV11-2 to TRBJ1-1; perhaps TRBD1 as D (5 bases). CDR1 is SGHAT and CDR2 is FQNNGV in the germline V gene. This CDR3 is built from 16 residues. The ends were cut back, 5 bases at V and 2 bases at J, with 18 bases in the middle. CDR3 sequence (DNA): TGTGCCAGCAGCACCCGGCCCGGAGGGGTTAACACTGAAGCTTTCTTT. Translation gives CASSTRPGGVNTEAFF.

This clonotype was counted only a few times. The rearrangement links TRBV20-1 to TRBJ1-2; D is unclear. The germline gives CDR1 DFQATT, CDR2 SNEGSKA (reference sequence). Trimming stripped 1 base from V and 9 bases from J, with 9 bases between. This CDR3 has 11 residues. The CDR3 here is CSARVIGSYTF. As DNA, the CDR3 is TGCAGTGCTAGAGTCATCGGGAGCTACACCTTC.

V is TRBV4-2 and J is TRBJ2-1, with 7 bases matching TRBD2. V gave up 0 bases and J gave up 5 bases; unmatched junction bases: 10. Looked up from germline, CDR1 is LGHNA and CDR2 is YNFKEQ. The CDR3 spans 17 residues. CDR3 in DNA: TGTGCCAGCAGCCAAGAGGTCTCAGCGGGGCATAACAATGAGCAGTTCTTC. As protein: CASSQEVSAGHNNEQFF.

The J gene is TRBJ2-3, the V gene TRBV7-2; TRBD2 matches 10 bases. CDR1 is SGHTA and CDR2 is FQGNSA in the germline V gene. The V segment lost 5 bases and the J segment 5 bases; nucleotides outside the gene matches: 10. This CDR3 is built from 16 residues. The CDR3: CASSRASGRIEDTQYF. The DNA for the CDR3 is TGTGCCAGCAGCCGGGCTAGCGGGAGAATCGAAGATACGCAGTATTTT.

There are many counts of this clonotype. The chain couples TRBV3-1 to TRBJ2-4; D is undetermined. Trimming took off 1 base at V and 0 bases at J, with 4 bases between the two ends. The V gene's germline CDR1 is LGHDT and CDR2 YNNKEL (reference sequence). This CDR3 region has 14 residues. CDR3 loop: CASSQGLAKNIQYF. The CDR3, as DNA: TGTGCCAGCAGCCAAGGTCTAGCCAAAAACATTCAGTACTTC.

There are a few counts of this clonotype. The chain combines TRBV7-2 with TRBJ2-1, with D possibly TRBD1 on 6 matching bases. CDR1 and CDR2 (germline): SGHTA, FQGNSA. V was cut by 5 bases and J by 8 bases, with 16 bases left in between. The CDR3 has 14 residues. The CDR3 region is CASSHLTRGYEQFF. The CDR3 region has the DNA TGTGCCAGCAGCCACCTGACCAGGGGCTATGAGCAGTTCTTC.